The 20 T cell receptor beta chains listed next were all sequenced from one sample in a study of Ad26.COV2.S vaccination and SARS-CoV-2 variants. Treatment here: around 19 received Ad26.COV2.S at low or high dose, single or two shots; roughly five received placebo; per-sample allocation not given. Repertoires come from day 63 after the first vaccine or placebo injection. Here immunoSEQ multiplex PCR was the method, and the copy in TCRdb shows in-frame clones only, minus some. The profile shows about 350,000 clones, about 89% of them singletons. The source material was peripheral blood, sampled in a trial of Ad26.COV2.S vaccine versus placebo. These receptors originate from a person aged 18-65 years who received the Ad26.COV2.S COVID-19 vaccine or a placebo.

The genes are TRBV7-9 and TRBJ1-2, with D tentatively TRBD1 (5 bases). The germline V gene encodes CDR1 SEHNR and CDR2 FQNEAQ (reference sequence). V was cut by 11 bases and J by 8 bases, with 21 bases left in between. The CDR3 spans 13 residues. CDR3 loop: CALGPDTTLGYTF. The CDR3 nucleotides are TGTGCCCTGGGGCCAGACACCACGCTCGGCTACACCTTC.

The rearrangement joins TRBV7-2 to TRBJ2-6; D is perhaps TRBD1 or TRBD2 (6 bases each). V dropped 11 bases and J dropped 3 bases, with 17 bases sitting between them. This CDR3 has 15 amino acids. Germline V gene lookup returns CDR1 SGHTA and CDR2 FQGNSA. CDR3 residues: CAGGRGGDGANVLTF. The CDR3 nucleotides are TGTGCCGGGGGCAGGGGAGGAGATGGGGCCAACGTCCTGACTTTC.

The chain joins TRBV4-2 to TRBJ2-7, with 10 bases lining up with TRBD1. Trimming cost V 4 bases and J 2 bases; bases outside gene matches: 5. This CDR3 has 15 residues. CDR1 and CDR2 from the germline V gene are LGHNA and YNFKEQ. Written as DNA, the CDR3 is TGTGCCAGCAGCCCCCGGACAGGGGGACCCTACGAGCAGTACTTC. It encodes CASSPRTGGPYEQYF.

CDR3 bases: TGTGCCAGCAGCTTTAGCGGGGGAGGATACGGGGAGCTGTTTTTT. It translates to CASSFSGGGYGELFF. The gene calls are TRBV7-2 and TRBJ2-2; 9 bases are a match to TRBD2. V lost 3 bases and J lost 7; bases outside the gene matches: 6. From germline, CDR1 is SGHTA and CDR2 FQGNSA. The CDR3 sequence is 15 residues long.

This chain links TRBV5-6 with TRBJ2-7; D may be TRBD1 (6 bases). The V end was cut by 4 bases, the J end by 4 bases, with 18 bases between. CDR3 length equals 15 residues. Germline V gene lookup returns CDR1 SGHDT and CDR2 YYEEEE. The DNA of the CDR3 is TGTGCCAGCAGCCTAACAGGGATCAGTCGGTACGAGCAGTACTTC. Its protein product is CASSLTGISRYEQYF.

The rearrangement uses TRBV4-1 and TRBJ2-5, with D perhaps matching TRBD1 (6 bases). The V end was cut by 2 bases, the J end by 4 bases, with 14 bases between. CDR1 MGHRA and CDR2 YSYEKL come from the germline V gene. The CDR3 contains 15 residues. CDR3 bases: TGCGCCAGCAGCCAAATTAACGGACAGCTAGAGACCCAGTACTTC. It is translated as CASSQINGQLETQYF.

The V call is TRBV28, the J call TRBJ1-1; TRBD1 agrees at 8 bases. The CDR3 has 15 amino acids. From germline, CDR1 is MDHEN and CDR2 SYDVKM. After removal of 6 bases from V and 7 bases from J, the junction contained 13 bases not matched to a gene. This CDR3 reads CASRIGQGPRNEAFF. In DNA, the CDR3 is TGTGCCAGCAGGATAGGACAGGGTCCCCGTAATGAAGCTTTCTTT.

V gene TRBV27 combines with J gene TRBJ2-7, with D tentatively TRBD2 (6 bases). Germline CDR1 is MNHEY and CDR2 is SMNVEV (reference sequence). V was clipped by 5 bases and J by 3 bases, with 17 bases between them. The CDR3 covers 15 residues. The CDR3 coding sequence is TGTGCCAGCAGTACGGACTCAGGGACTGTCTACGAGCAGTACTTC. Protein: CASSTDSGTVYEQYF.

The chain links TRBV6-2 or TRBV6-3 to TRBJ1-4, with 10 bases that match TRBD1. Germline V gives CDR1 MNHEY, CDR2 SVGEGT. The CDR3 loop spans 18 amino acids. Losses at the gene ends were 2 bases for V and 3 bases for J; bases not matched to a gene: 9. The CDR3 reads CASSYRDRGGKANEKLFF. CDR3 sequence (DNA): TGTGCCAGCAGTTACCGGGACAGGGGAGGCAAAGCTAATGAAAAACTGTTTTTT.

V and J are TRBV6-5 and TRBJ2-5; D perhaps matches TRBD1 (5 bases). CDR3 length: 14 residues. The germline V gene encodes CDR1 MNHEY and CDR2 SVGAGI. Trimming shortened V by 0 bases and J by 3 bases, and 8 bases separated the two germline ends. The CDR3 DNA is TGTGCCAGCAGTTACTCGGCAGGGAAAGAGACCCAGTACTTC. This encodes CASSYSAGKETQYF.

This clone appeared a single time. CDR3 residues: CASTAHEGRNYNEQFF. CDR3 nucleotide sequence: TGTGCCAGCACCGCCCATGAGGGGCGAAATTACAATGAGCAGTTCTTC. The chain joins TRBV7-8 to TRBJ2-1, with D possibly called TRBD1 or TRBD2 (5 bases each). Between the trimmed V and J ends, which lost 7 bases and 4 bases, there was a span of 20 bases. CDR1 is SGHVS, CDR2 FQNEAQ, per germline. This CDR3 region has 16 residues.

The rearrangement uses TRBV6-5 and TRBJ2-1; D may be TRBD2 (6 bases). Germline CDR1 reads MNHEY; CDR2 reads SVGAGI. This CDR3 is 13 amino acids long. V dropped 11 bases and J dropped 0 bases, with 11 bases sitting between them. The DNA of the CDR3 is TGTGCCGGGAGGAGGAGCTCCTACAATGAGCAGTTCTTC. Encoded protein: CAGRRSSYNEQFF.

The rearrangement uses TRBV5-1 and TRBJ2-3, with D possibly TRBD2 on 5 matching bases. V lost 3 bases, J lost 3 bases, and 17 bases lay in between. Germline V gene lookup returns CDR1 SGHRS and CDR2 YFSETQ. This CDR3 comprises 16 residues. CDR3 sequence reads: CASSSRTGEITDTQYF. In DNA form, the CDR3 reads TGCGCCAGCAGCTCACGGACTGGGGAGATAACAGATACGCAGTATTTT.

The rearrangement uses TRBV28 and TRBJ2-5; 7 nucleotides agree with TRBD2. Per germline, CDR1 MDHEN and CDR2 SYDVKM. V lost 7 bases, J lost 4 bases, and 9 bases stayed unmatched. This CDR3 spans 14 amino acids. CDR3 residues: CASKTGGSAETQYF. The DNA of the CDR3 is TGTGCCAGCAAAACCGGGGGGTCGGCAGAGACCCAGTACTTC.

The chain employs TRBV7-9 and TRBJ2-3; D ambiguous. The CDR3 contains 19 residues. From germline, CDR1 is SEHNR and CDR2 FQNEAQ (reference sequence). The V and J ends lost 5 bases and 0 bases respectively, with 24 bases between them. CDR3 sequence: CASSLSLGRMTLSTDTQYF. CDR3 DNA: TGTGCCAGCAGCCTCAGTCTAGGCAGGATGACTTTAAGCACAGATACGCAGTATTTT.

The chain combines TRBV5-4 with TRBJ2-7; 8 bases align to TRBD2. Germline V lookup: CDR1 SGHNT, CDR2 YYREEE (reference sequence). Trimming cost V 2 bases and J 4 bases; bases outside gene matches: 8. This CDR3 region has 15 residues. The CDR3 DNA reads as TGTGCCAGCAGCTTCTCGAGCGGGGGTGTTTACGAGCAGTACTTC. This codes for CASSFSSGGVYEQYF.

The chain uses TRBV6-5 and TRBJ2-6; D is ambiguous. The CDR3 is 15 amino acids. The V end was cut by 6 bases, the J end by 0 bases, with 9 bases between. From germline, CDR1 is MNHEY and CDR2 SVGAGI. CDR3 residues: CASRDKHSGANVLTF. The CDR3 DNA sequence: TGTGCCAGCAGAGACAAGCACTCTGGGGCCAACGTCCTGACTTTC.

The rearrangement links TRBV19 to TRBJ1-2, with a weak D call TRBD1 (6 bases). Germline assignment: CDR1 LNHDA and CDR2 SQIVND (reference sequence). The germline V and J ends were trimmed by 5 bases and 2 bases, with 21 bases remaining between them. There are 17 residues in the CDR3. CDR3 DNA: TGTGCCAGTAGTGTCATGCAACAGGGCAGGGGAAACTATGGCTACACCTTC. Protein sequence: CASSVMQQGRGNYGYTF.

The chain combines TRBV5-6 with TRBJ2-3; D unclear. Germline V lookup: CDR1 SGHDT, CDR2 YYEEEE. The CDR3 is 18 residues long. V was shortened by 3 bases and J by 0 bases, with 20 bases between the two germline ends. The CDR3 region is CASSSDQIPFTSTDTQYF. CDR3 in DNA: TGTGCCAGCAGCTCGGACCAGATCCCCTTTACTAGCACAGATACGCAGTATTTT.

V usage is TRBV18 and J usage is TRBJ2-7; no clear D. The CDR3 has 12 residues. CDR1 KGHSH and CDR2 LQKENI come from the germline V gene. The ends were cut back, 6 bases at V and 5 bases at J, with 11 bases in the middle. For the CDR3, the DNA is TGTGCCAGCTCCCCTGGCCTGGACGAGCAGTACTTC. Translating gives CASSPGLDEQYF. Full variable domain (missing parts from reference TRBV18 and TRBJ2-7): NAGVMQNPRHLVRRRGQEARLRCSPMKGHSHVYWYRQLPEEGLKFMVYLQKENIIDESGMPKERFSAEFPKEGPSILRIQQVVRGDSAAYFCASSPGLDEQYFGPGTRLTVT.